This record covers a single TCR beta chain. Each CDR3 protein gets one entry after TCRdb re-called the RT-PCR reads with MiXCR. The table records 150,000 to 200,000 distinct CDR3 sequences, 30% of them present only once. The sample originates from a study of patients and donors after allogeneic stem cell transplantation. The germline V and J ends were trimmed by 2 bases and 6 bases, with 10 bases remaining between them. CDR1 and CDR2 (germline): MNHEY, SMNVEV (reference sequence). The CDR3 length is 13 residues. The sample comprised blood, either unsorted or a sorted T cell fraction (not recorded which). This chain connects TRBV27 to TRBJ1-2; possible D gene TRBD1, 5 bases. The TCR originated in a human donor who was either an allogeneic HSCT recipient or a stem cell or donor lymphocyte infusion donor (not recorded which). It is not recorded whose cells these are; they may come from a transplant donor. The CDR3 is CASSLRGRDGYTF. The CDR3 DNA sequence: TGTGCCAGCAGTTTAAGGGGCCGGGATGGCTACACCTTC.